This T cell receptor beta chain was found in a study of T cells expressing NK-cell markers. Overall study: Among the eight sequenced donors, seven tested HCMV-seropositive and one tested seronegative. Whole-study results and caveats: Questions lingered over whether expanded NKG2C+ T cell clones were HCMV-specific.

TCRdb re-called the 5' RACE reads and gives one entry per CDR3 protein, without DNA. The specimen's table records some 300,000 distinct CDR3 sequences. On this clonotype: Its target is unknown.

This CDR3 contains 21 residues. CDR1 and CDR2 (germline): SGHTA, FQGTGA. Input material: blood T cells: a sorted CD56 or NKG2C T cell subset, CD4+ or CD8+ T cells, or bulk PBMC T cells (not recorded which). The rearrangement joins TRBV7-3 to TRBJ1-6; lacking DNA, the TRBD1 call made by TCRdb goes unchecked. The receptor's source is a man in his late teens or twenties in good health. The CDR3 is CASSLSSGQGGFSSYNSPLHF.